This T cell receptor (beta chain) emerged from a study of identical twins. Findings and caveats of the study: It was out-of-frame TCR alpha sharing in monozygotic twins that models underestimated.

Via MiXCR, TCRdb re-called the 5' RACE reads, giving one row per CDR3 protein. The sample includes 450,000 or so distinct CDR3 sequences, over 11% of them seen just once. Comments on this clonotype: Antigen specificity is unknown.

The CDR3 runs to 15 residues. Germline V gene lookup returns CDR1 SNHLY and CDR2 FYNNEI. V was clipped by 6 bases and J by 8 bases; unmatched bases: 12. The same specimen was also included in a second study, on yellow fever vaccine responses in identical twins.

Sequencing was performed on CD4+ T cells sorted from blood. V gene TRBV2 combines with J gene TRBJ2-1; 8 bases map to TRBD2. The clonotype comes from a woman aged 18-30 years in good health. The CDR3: CASRPGQRGFHEQFF. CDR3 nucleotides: TGTGCCAGCAGGCCGGGTCAGCGGGGGTTCCATGAGCAGTTCTTC.